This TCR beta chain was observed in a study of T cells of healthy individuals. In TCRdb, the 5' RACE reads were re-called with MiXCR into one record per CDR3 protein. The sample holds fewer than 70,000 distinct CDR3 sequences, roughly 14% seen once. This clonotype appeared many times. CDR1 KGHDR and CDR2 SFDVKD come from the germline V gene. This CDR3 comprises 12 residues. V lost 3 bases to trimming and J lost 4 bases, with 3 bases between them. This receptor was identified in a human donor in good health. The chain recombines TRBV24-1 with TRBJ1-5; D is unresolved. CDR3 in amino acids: CATSDGNQPQHF. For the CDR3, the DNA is TGTGCCACCAGTGATGGGAATCAGCCCCAGCATTTT.